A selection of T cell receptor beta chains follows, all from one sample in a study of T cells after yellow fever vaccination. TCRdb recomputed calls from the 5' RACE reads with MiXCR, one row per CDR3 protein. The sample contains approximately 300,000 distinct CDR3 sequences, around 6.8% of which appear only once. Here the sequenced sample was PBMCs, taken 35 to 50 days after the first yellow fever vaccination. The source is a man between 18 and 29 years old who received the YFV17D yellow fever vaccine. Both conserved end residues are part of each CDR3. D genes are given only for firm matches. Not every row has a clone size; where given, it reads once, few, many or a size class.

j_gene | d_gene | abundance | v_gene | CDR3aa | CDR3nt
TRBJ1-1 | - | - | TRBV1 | CTSSQDQGAGRNTEAFF | TGCACCAGCAGCCAAGATCAGGGCGCAGGGCGGAACACTGAAGCTTTCTTT
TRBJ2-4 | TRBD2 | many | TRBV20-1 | CSAGNQRGGLHIQYF | TGCAGTGCAGGGAACCAGCGGGGGGGTCTCCACATTCAGTACTTC
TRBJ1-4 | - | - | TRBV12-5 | CASGPSNLLGKLFF | TGTGCTAGTGGTCCCTCGAATCTTCTGGGAAAACTGTTTTTT
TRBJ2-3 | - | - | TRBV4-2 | CASSQGDGGLTDTQYF | TGTGCCAGCAGCCAAGGGGACGGGGGGCTCACAGATACGCAGTATTTT
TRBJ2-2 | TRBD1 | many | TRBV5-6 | CASSVGDRGTGELFF | TGTGCCAGCAGCGTGGGGGACAGGGGGACCGGGGAGCTGTTTTTT
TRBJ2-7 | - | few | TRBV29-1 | CSVEEPQGVIYEQYF | TGCAGCGTTGAAGAGCCACAGGGCGTCATCTACGAGCAGTACTTC
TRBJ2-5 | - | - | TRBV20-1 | CSAIRSRTGSGETQYF | TGCAGTGCCATTCGTTCAAGGACTGGATCCGGAGAGACCCAGTACTTC
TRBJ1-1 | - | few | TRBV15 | CATGNPREGNTEAFF | TGTGCCACCGGTAACCCCAGGGAGGGGAACACTGAAGCTTTCTTT
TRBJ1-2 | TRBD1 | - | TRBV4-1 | CASSQVPRDRNFYGYTF | TGCGCCAGCAGCCAAGTCCCCCGGGACAGGAACTTCTATGGCTACACCTTC
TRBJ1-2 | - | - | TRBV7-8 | CASSQMPGQAEYYGYTF | TGTGCCAGCAGCCAGATGCCCGGCCAGGCTGAGTACTATGGCTACACCTTC
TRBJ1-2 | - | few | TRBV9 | CASSGLGTGNYGYTF | TGTGCCAGCAGCGGACTGGGGACCGGCAACTATGGCTACACCTTC
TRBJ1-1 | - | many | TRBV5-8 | CASSLLGVGTEAFF | TGTGCCAGCAGCCTGCTGGGGGTGGGGACTGAAGCTTTCTTT
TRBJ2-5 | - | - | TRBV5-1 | CASSFLVDGQETQYF | TGCGCCAGCAGCTTTTTAGTGGACGGACAAGAGACCCAGTACTTC
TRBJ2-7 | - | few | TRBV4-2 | CASSQYSGATYEQYF | TGTGCCAGCAGCCAATATTCCGGGGCTACCTACGAGCAGTACTTC
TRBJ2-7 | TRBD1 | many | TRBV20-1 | CSARDSDRAYEQYF | TGCAGTGCTAGAGATTCTGACAGGGCCTACGAGCAGTACTTC
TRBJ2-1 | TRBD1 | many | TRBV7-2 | CASSPRQGAYEQFF | TGTGCCAGCAGCCCTCGACAGGGGGCCTATGAGCAGTTCTTC
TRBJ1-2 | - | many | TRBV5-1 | CASSLGLGPNYGYTF | TGCGCCAGCAGCTTGGGGTTGGGACCAAACTATGGCTACACCTTC
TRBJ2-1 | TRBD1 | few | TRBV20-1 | CSAGTGNWNEQFF | TGCAGTGCTGGGACAGGGAACTGGAATGAGCAGTTCTTC
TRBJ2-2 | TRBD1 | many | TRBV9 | CASSSPSRQGSNTGELFF | TGTGCCAGCAGCTCCCCGTCCCGACAGGGATCGAACACCGGGGAGCTGTTTTTT
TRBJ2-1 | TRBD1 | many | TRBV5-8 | CASSSTGFNEQFF | TGTGCCAGCAGCTCGACAGGGTTCAATGAGCAGTTCTTC
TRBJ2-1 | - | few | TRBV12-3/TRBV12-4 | CASSFDTLRVYNEQFF | TGTGCCAGCAGTTTTGATACCCTTCGGGTATACAATGAGCAGTTCTTC
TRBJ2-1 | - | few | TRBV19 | CASSPPSMEQFF | TGTGCCAGTAGTCCACCGAGTATGGAGCAGTTCTTC
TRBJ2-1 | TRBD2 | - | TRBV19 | CATQAGGGARNEQFF | TGTGCCACTCAAGCGGGGGGGGGGGCCAGGAATGAGCAGTTCTTC
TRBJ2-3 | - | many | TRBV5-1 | CASSWRAITDTQYF | TGCGCCAGCAGCTGGAGGGCCATCACAGATACGCAGTATTTT
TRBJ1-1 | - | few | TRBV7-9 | CASSLPGAEAFF | TGTGCCAGCAGCTTACCGGGGGCTGAAGCTTTCTTT
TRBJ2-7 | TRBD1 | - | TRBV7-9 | CASSYSLGTAHEQYF | TGTGCCAGCAGCTACTCTTTAGGGACAGCCCACGAGCAGTACTTC
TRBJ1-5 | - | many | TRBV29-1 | CSVASDSGNQPQHF | TGCAGCGTTGCCTCCGACAGCGGCAATCAGCCCCAGCATTTT
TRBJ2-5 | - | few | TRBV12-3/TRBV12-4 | CASRTGETQYF | TGTGCCAGCAGGACAGGAGAGACCCAGTACTTC
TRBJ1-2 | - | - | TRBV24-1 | CATSDQYYGYTF | TGTGCCACCAGTGATCAGTACTATGGCTACACCTTC
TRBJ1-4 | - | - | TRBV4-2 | CAMGPGLLCSNEKLFF | TGTGCCATGGGCCCCGGGCTCCTCTGCTCTAATGAAAAACTGTTTTTT
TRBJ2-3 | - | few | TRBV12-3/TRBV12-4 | CASSFFSGGTDTQYF | TGTGCCAGCAGTTTCTTCTCGGGGGGCACAGATACGCAGTATTTT
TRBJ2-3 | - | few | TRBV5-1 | CASRTRGSDLDTQYF | TGCGCCAGCAGGACCCGGGGCAGCGATTTGGATACGCAGTATTTT